This T cell receptor beta chain emerged from a study of T cell changes during pregnancy in multiple sclerosis. Clones were sequenced by immunoSEQ multiplex PCR, and TCRdb holds only the in-frame ones, with some missing. The profile shows 44,000 or so clones, approximately 90% of them singletons. Germline V lookup: CDR1 MNHEY, CDR2 SVGAGI. V was pared by 3 bases and J by 7 bases, with 6 bases between. This CDR3 spans 12 amino acids. The chain employs TRBV6-5 and TRBJ2-2, with no clear D. Sequenced material: CD8+ T cells from peripheral blood mononuclear cells, taken after pregnancy. The source of this sequence is a female donor in good health, enrolled as a control in a pregnancy study. For the CDR3, the DNA is TGTGCCAGCAGTTATGGTAGCGGGGAGCTGTTTTTT. As protein: CASSYGSGELFF.